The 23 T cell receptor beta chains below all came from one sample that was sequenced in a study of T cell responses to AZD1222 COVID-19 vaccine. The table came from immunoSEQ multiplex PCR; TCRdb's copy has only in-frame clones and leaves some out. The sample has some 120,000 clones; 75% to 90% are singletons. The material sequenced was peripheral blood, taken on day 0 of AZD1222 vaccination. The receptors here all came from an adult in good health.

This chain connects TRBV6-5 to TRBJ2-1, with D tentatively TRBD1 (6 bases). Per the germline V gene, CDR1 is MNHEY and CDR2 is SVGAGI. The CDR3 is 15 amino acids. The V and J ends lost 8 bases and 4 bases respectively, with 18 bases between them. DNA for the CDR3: TGTGCCAGCTTATACAGGGTGCCCTCTTACAATGAGCAGTTCTTC. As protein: CASLYRVPSYNEQFF.

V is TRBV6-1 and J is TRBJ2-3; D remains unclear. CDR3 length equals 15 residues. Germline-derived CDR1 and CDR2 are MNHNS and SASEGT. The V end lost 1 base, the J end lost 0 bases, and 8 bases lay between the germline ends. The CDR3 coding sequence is TGTGCCAGCAGTGAAGTCCTCCCCAGCACAGATACGCAGTATTTT. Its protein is CASSEVLPSTDTQYF.

The CDR3 region has the DNA TGTGCCAGCAGCAAAAAGAGGACAGGGAGGGCTAAAAGCAATCAGCCCCAGCATTTT. Residues: CASSKKRTGRAKSNQPQHF. The rearrangement joins TRBV21-1 to TRBJ1-5; TRBD1 reflects the table's D call only, with no check against the DNA. TRBV21-1 is designated a pseudogene. The CDR3 consists of 19 residues.

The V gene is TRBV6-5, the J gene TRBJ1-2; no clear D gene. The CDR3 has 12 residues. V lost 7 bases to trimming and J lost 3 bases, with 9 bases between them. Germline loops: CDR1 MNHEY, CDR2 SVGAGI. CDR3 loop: CASTNWDYGYTF. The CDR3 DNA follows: TGTGCCAGCACTAACTGGGACTATGGCTACACCTTC.

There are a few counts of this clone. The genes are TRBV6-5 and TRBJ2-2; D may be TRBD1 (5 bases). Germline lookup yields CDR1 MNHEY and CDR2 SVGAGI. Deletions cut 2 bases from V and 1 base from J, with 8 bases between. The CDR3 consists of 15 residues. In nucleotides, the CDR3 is TGTGCCAGCAGTTACCCCGGACAGAACACCGGGGAGCTGTTTTTT. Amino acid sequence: CASSYPGQNTGELFF.

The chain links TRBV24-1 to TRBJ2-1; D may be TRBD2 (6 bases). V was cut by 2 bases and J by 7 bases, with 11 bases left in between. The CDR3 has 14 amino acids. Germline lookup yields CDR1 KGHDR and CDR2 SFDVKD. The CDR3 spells CATSDWGGVNEQFF. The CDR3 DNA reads TGTGCCACCAGTGATTGGGGAGGAGTAAATGAGCAGTTCTTC.

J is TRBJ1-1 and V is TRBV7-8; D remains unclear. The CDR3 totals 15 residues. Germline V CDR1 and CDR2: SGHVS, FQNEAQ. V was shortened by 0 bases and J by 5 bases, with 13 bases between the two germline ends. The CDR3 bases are TGTGCCAGCAGCTTAGCGTCCCAGGAAGGGACTGAAGCTTTCTTT. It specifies CASSLASQEGTEAFF.

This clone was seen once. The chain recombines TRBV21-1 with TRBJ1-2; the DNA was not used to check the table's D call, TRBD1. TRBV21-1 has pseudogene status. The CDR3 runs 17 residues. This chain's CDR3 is CASSKQRGSLCNYGYTF. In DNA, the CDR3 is TGTGCCAGCAGCAAACAGAGGGGGTCATTATGTAACTATGGCTACACCTTC.

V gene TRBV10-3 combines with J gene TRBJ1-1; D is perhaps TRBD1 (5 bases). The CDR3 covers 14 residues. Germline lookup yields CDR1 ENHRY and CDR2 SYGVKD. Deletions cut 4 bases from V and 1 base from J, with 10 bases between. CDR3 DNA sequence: TGTGCCATCAGTGCTAATGGGGGGAACACTGAAGCTTTCTTT. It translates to CAISANGGNTEAFF.

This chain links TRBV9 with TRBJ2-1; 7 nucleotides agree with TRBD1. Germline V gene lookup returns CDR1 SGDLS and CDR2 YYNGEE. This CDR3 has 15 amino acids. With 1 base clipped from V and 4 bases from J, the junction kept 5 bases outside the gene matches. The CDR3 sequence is CASSVNRGRYNEQFF. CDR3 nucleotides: TGTGCCAGCAGCGTAAACAGGGGCCGATACAATGAGCAGTTCTTC.

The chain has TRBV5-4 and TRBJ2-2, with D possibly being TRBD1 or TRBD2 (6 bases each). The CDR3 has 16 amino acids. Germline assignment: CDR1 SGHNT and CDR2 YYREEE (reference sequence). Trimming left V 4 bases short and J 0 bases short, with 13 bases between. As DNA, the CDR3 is TGTGCCAGCAGCGCGGGACACCTCGCGAACACCGGGGAGCTGTTTTTT. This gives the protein CASSAGHLANTGELFF.

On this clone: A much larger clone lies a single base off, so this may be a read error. In nucleotides, the CDR3 is TGCGCCAGCAGCTTGGGGCCTAGCACAGATACGCAGTATTTT. Its translation: CASSLGPSTDTQYF. The V call is TRBV5-1, the J call TRBJ2-3; D not certain. The germline V gene has CDR1 SGHRS and CDR2 YFSETQ. V was trimmed by 0 bases and J by 0 bases, leaving 5 bases between them. The CDR3 extends over 14 amino acids.

The CDR3 nucleotides are TGTGCCAGCAGCCCCGAGCAGCATTCCTATGGCTACACCTTC. The encoded protein is CASSPEQHSYGYTF. The chain uses TRBV3-1 (or the pseudogene TRBV3-2) and TRBJ1-2; D gene ambiguous. With 4 bases removed from V and 4 bases from J, the gap between germline ends came to 13 bases. This CDR3 contains 14 residues. The germline gives CDR1 LGHDT, CDR2 YNNKEL (reference sequence).

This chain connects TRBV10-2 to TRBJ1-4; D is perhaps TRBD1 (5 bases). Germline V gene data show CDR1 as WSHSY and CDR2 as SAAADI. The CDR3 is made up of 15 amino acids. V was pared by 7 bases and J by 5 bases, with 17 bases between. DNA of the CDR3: TGCGCCAGCAATCTCGGACCTGAGGGGAATGAAAAACTGTTTTTT. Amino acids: CASNLGPEGNEKLFF.

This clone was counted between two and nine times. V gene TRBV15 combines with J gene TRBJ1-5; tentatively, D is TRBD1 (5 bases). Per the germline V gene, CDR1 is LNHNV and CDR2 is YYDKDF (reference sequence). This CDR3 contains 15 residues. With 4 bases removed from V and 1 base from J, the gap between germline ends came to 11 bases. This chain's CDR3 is CATSTGRSSNQPQHF. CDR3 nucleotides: TGTGCCACCAGCACAGGGCGGTCGAGCAATCAGCCCCAGCATTTT. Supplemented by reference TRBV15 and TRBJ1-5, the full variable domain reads DAMVIQNPRYQVTQFGKPVTLSCSQTLNHNVMYWYQQKSSQAPKLLFHYYDKDFNNEADTPDNFQSRRPNTSFCFLDIRSPGLGDTAMYLCATSTGRSSNQPQHFGDGTRLSIL.

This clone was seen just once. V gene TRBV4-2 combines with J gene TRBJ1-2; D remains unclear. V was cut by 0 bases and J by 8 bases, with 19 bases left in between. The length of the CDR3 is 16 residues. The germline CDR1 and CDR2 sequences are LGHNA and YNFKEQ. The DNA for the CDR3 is TGTGCCAGCAGCCAAGACCTACAGTCGGTAGGCGGGGGCTACACCTTC. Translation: CASSQDLQSVGGGYTF.

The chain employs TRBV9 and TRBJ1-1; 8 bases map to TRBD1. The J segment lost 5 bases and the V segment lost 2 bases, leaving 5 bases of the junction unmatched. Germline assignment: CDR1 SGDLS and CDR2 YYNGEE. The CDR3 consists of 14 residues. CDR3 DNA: TGTGCCAGCAGCGTCGACAGGGGCGGGACTGAAGCTTTCTTT. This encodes CASSVDRGGTEAFF.

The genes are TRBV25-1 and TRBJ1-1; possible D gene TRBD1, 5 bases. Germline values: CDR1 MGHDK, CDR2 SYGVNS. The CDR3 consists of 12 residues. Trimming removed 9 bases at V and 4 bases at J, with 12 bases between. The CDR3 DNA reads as TGTGCCAGGCCCTTGGGGGGCACTGAAGCTTTCTTT. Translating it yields CARPLGGTEAFF.

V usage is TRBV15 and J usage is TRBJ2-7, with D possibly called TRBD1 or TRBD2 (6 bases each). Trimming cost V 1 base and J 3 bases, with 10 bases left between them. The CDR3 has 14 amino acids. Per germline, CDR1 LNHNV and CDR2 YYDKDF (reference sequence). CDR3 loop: CATSRAGALYEQYF. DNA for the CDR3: TGTGCCACCAGCAGAGCGGGGGCTCTCTACGAGCAGTACTTC.

CDR3 in amino acids: CATRTGLVTRSYNEQFF. The CDR3 DNA reads TGTGCCACCCGTACGGGACTAGTTACTCGCTCCTACAATGAGCAGTTCTTC. This chain joins TRBV19 and TRBJ2-1; 8 bases agree with TRBD2. The CDR3 totals 17 residues. Losses at the gene ends were 10 bases for V and 0 bases for J; bases not matched to a gene: 14. Germline-derived CDR1 and CDR2 are LNHDA and SQIVND (reference sequence).

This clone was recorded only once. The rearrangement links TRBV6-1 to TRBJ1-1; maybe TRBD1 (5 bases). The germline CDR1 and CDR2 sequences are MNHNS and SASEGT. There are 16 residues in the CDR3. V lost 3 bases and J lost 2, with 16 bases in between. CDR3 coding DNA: TGTGCCAGCAGTGAGAGGGGCGGAACAATTAACACTGAAGCTTTCTTT. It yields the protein CASSERGGTINTEAFF.

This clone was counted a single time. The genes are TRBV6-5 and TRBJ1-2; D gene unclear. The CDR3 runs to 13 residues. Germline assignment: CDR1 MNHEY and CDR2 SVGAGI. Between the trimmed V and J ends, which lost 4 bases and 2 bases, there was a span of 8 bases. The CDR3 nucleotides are TGTGCCAGCAGTTTCACGGTAAACTATGGCTACACCTTC. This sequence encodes CASSFTVNYGYTF.

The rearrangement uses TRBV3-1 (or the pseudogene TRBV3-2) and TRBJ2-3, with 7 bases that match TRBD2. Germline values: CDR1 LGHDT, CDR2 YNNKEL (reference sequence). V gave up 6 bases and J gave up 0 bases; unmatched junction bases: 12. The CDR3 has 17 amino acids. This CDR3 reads CASRPVGRRGSTDTQYF. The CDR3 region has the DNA TGTGCCAGCAGACCTGTTGGGCGGCGGGGGAGCACAGATACGCAGTATTTT.